Each of the 20 T cell receptor beta chains below was sequenced from the same sample in a study of cytomegalovirus exposure and HLA in healthy donors (dated by TCRdb to 2015 to 2018). Library method: the immunoSEQ multiplex PCR assay. For the multiplex PCR, a mixture combining 60 forward primers for TCR Vbeta segments and 13 reverse primers for TCR Jbeta segments was used. TCRdb provides this immuneACCESS table in a form limited to in-frame rearrangements. Some clones are lacking; in checked studies, under half of them reflect an unresolved V gene, and why the rest are absent is not known. In all, the sample holds more than 85,000 clones, and less than 80% of those were seen once. The top ten constitute more than 1.5% of the sample. Source material: PBMCs. All receptors derive from a man in his forties in good health and CMV-seronegative.

This sequence joins TRBV6-5 and TRBJ1-1; D is undetermined. V lost 0 bases and J 6 bases, leaving 11 bases between the germline ends. In germline, CDR1 is MNHEY, CDR2 SVGAGI. This CDR3 region has 14 residues. The CDR3 spells CASSYSVYGAEAFF. CDR3 DNA sequence: TGTGCCAGCAGTTACTCGGTGTACGGGGCTGAAGCTTTCTTT.

CDR3 DNA: TGTGCCATGGACTGGAATCAGCCCCAGCATTTT. Translated, it gives CAMDWNQPQHF. V is TRBV19 and J is TRBJ1-5; D is unclear. Looked up from germline, CDR1 is LNHDA and CDR2 is SQIVND (reference sequence). CDR3 length equals 11 residues. Deletions cut 10 bases from V and 4 bases from J, with 8 bases between.

The gene calls are TRBV6-6 and TRBJ2-1, with 9 bases fitting TRBD2. Trimming removed 6 bases from V and 5 bases from J; junction bases left unmatched: 5. The CDR3 runs to 14 residues. CDR1 and CDR2 from the germline V gene are MNHNY and SVGAGI (reference sequence). The CDR3 sequence is CASSPGLANNEQFF. DNA of the CDR3: TGTGCCAGCAGCCCTGGACTAGCGAACAATGAGCAGTTCTTC.

The chain is built from TRBV27 and TRBJ1-5; D gene ambiguous. Germline assignment: CDR1 MNHEY and CDR2 SMNVEV (reference sequence). The CDR3 runs to 13 residues. V shed 5 bases and J shed 7 bases, with 12 bases lying between them. The CDR3 DNA sequence: TGTGCCAGCAGTCGTGGGAGGTTGCAGCCCCAGCATTTT. Its protein product is CASSRGRLQPQHF.

Remarks on this clone: Its ends do not fully match the called genes, so a read error is possible. The rearrangement joins TRBV7-9 to TRBJ2-7; D might be TRBD1 (7 bases). The CDR3 is 15 residues long. CDR1 is SEHNR, CDR2 FQNEAQ, per germline (reference sequence). The CDR3 DNA reads as TGTTCCAGCAGCCCAACAGGGGAGGTTTCCTACGAGCAGTACTTC. It encodes CSSSPTGEVSYEQYF.

This chain joins TRBV7-6 and TRBJ2-1; 7 positions match TRBD1. There are 19 residues in the CDR3. Trimming cost V 2 bases and J 2 bases; bases outside gene matches: 15. Germline CDR1 SGHVS, CDR2 FNYEAQ. CDR3 in DNA: TGTGCCAGCAGCTTACGACCCCCCGGGACAGAAGCCCCCTACAATGAGCAGTTCTTC. Protein sequence: CASSLRPPGTEAPYNEQFF.

This chain joins TRBV10-3 and TRBJ2-7; D is uncertain. Germline values: CDR1 ENHRY, CDR2 SYGVKD. CDR3 length: 12 residues. V lost 2 bases and J lost 5, with 7 bases in between. Written as DNA, the CDR3 is TGTGCCATCAGTGAGACAACACACGAGCAGTACTTC. It translates to CAISETTHEQYF.

This chain connects TRBV5-5 to TRBJ1-6, with a tentative D call TRBD1 (5 bases). Between the trimmed V and J ends, which lost 0 bases and 10 bases, there was a span of 11 bases. Germline assignment: CDR1 SGHKS and CDR2 YYEKEE (reference sequence). The CDR3 covers 14 residues. The CDR3 nucleotides are TGTGCCAGCAGCTTGGAAAGGGGTGAGTCACCCCTCCACTTT. It is translated as CASSLERGESPLHF.

The CDR3 DNA reads as TGTGCCAGTAGTAGCCTAGCGGGCTCCTACGAGCAGTACTTC. The encoded protein is CASSSLAGSYEQYF. V gene TRBV19 combines with J gene TRBJ2-7; 8 nucleotides agree with TRBD2. The germline V gene encodes CDR1 LNHDA and CDR2 SQIVND (reference sequence). The CDR3 sequence is 14 residues long. Trimming took 4 bases from V and 0 from J; bases not matched to a gene: 2. Full variable domain (remainder filled in from reference TRBV19 and TRBJ2-7): DGGITQSPKYLFRKEGQNVTLSCEQNLNHDAMYWYRQDPGQGLRLIYYSQIVNDFQKGDIAEGYSVSREKKESFPLTVTSAQKNPTAFYLCASSSLAGSYEQYFGPGTRLTVT.

This clone was observed a single time. The chain employs TRBV18 and TRBJ1-4, with a possible D match to TRBD1 (6 bases). Trimming took 6 bases from V and 8 from J, leaving 16 bases between them. The CDR3 is 14 residues long. Germline-derived CDR1 and CDR2 are KGHSH and LQKENI. CDR3 nucleotides: TGTGCCAGCTCCCCCAGGGGTAGAGAAGAAAAACTGTTTTTT. This translates into CASSPRGREEKLFF.

The CDR3 coding sequence is TGTGCCAGCAGCTTCTATCCAGCGCCCGGGGAGACCCAGTACTTC. It specifies CASSFYPAPGETQYF. The rearrangement uses TRBV5-5 and TRBJ2-5, with D unresolved. Trimming shortened V by 2 bases and J by 5 bases, and 16 bases separated the two germline ends. Germline CDR1 reads SGHKS; CDR2 reads YYEKEE (reference sequence). CDR3 length: 15 residues. The full variable domain, completed using reference TRBV5-5 and TRBJ2-5, is DAGVTQSPTHLIKTRGQQVTLRCSPISGHKSVSWYQQVLGQGPQFIFQYYEKEERGRGNFPDRFSARQFPNYSSELNVNALLLGDSALYLCASSFYPAPGETQYFGPGTRLLVL.

This chain uses TRBV15 with TRBJ1-1; the match to TRBD1 covers 9 bases. This CDR3 region has 16 residues. Germline loops: CDR1 LNHNV, CDR2 YYDKDF (reference sequence). The ends lost 3 bases at V and 3 bases at J; junction bases unmatched: 8. DNA of the CDR3: TGTGCCACCAGCAGGGATAGACAGGGGGGTCACACTGAAGCTTTCTTT. This encodes CATSRDRQGGHTEAFF.

The chain has TRBV5-1 and TRBJ2-7, with TRBD2 matching 11 bases. The CDR3 loop spans 16 amino acids. Germline lookup yields CDR1 SGHRS and CDR2 YFSETQ. The V gene end was trimmed by 3 bases and the J gene end by 6 bases; junction bases not matched to a gene: 11. CDR3: CASSWGFGLAGGEQYF. The CDR3, as DNA: TGCGCCAGCAGCTGGGGATTCGGGCTAGCGGGAGGCGAGCAGTACTTC.

This chain joins TRBV13 and TRBJ2-5; possibly TRBD1 for D (5 bases). The CDR3 spans 15 residues. V gave up 5 bases and J gave up 1 base, with 14 bases separating them. Looked up from germline, CDR1 is PRHDT and CDR2 is FYEKMQ (reference sequence). The CDR3 sequence: CASSPHLDSQETQYF. As DNA, the CDR3 is TGTGCCAGCAGCCCCCACCTCGACAGCCAAGAGACCCAGTACTTC.

CDR3 in DNA: TGTGCCAGCAGCTTGCGTGGAGGGGACGGCTACACCTTC. It is translated as CASSLRGGDGYTF. This chain joins TRBV5-6 and TRBJ1-2, with a possible D match to TRBD1 (5 bases). CDR3 length: 13 residues. Germline-derived CDR1 and CDR2 are SGHDT and YYEEEE. Trimming stripped 1 base from V and 8 bases from J, with 12 bases between. The full variable domain, rest sourced from reference TRBV5-6 and TRBJ1-2, is DAGVTQSPTHLIKTRGQQVTLRCSPKSGHDTVSWYQQALGQGPQFIFQYYEEEERQRGNFPDRFSGHQFPNYSSELNVNALLLGDSALYLCASSLRGGDGYTFGSGTRLTVV.

Here the CDR3 reads CASSVTKLRGTQYF. CDR3 coding DNA: TGTGCCAGCAGCGTTACTAAGCTCCGGGGGACCCAGTACTTC. V usage is TRBV7-8 and J usage is TRBJ2-5; tentatively, D is TRBD2 (5 bases). CDR3 size: 14 residues. Germline assignment: CDR1 SGHVS and CDR2 FQNEAQ. V lost 5 bases and J 7 bases, leaving 17 bases between the germline ends. The whole variable domain, filled in from reference TRBV7-8 and TRBJ2-5, reads GAGVSQSPRYKVAKRGQDVALRCDPISGHVSLFWYQQALGQGPEFLTYFQNEAQLDKSGLPSDRFFAERPEGSVSTLKIQRTQQEDSAVYLCASSVTKLRGTQYFGPGTRLLVL.

J is TRBJ2-7 and V is TRBV7-9; 7 bases align to TRBD2. The CDR3 contains 16 residues. With V trimmed by 1 base and J by 7 bases, 13 bases remained unmatched. Germline lookup yields CDR1 SEHNR and CDR2 FQNEAQ (reference sequence). The CDR3 DNA reads TGTGCCAGCAGCTTAGAGGAGCAGCGGGAACTGGAGGAGCAGTACTTC. Translating gives CASSLEEQRELEEQYF.

The CDR3 DNA sequence: TGTGCCAGTAGTCTTACCCTGGCGGACACTGAAGCTTTCTTT. This translates into CASSLTLADTEAFF. The V gene is TRBV19, the J gene TRBJ1-1; D not certain. Trimming removed 5 bases at V and 3 bases at J, with 13 bases between. The germline gives CDR1 LNHDA, CDR2 SQIVND (reference sequence). This CDR3 spans 14 amino acids.

This clone was counted between two and nine times. The V gene is TRBV6-5, the J gene TRBJ2-5; 7 bases match TRBD1. Germline lookup yields CDR1 MNHEY and CDR2 SVGAGI. The CDR3 extends over 15 amino acids. The J segment lost 3 bases and the V segment lost 4 bases, leaving 8 bases of the junction unmatched. CDR3 sequence (DNA): TGTGCCAGCAGTTCTGGGACAGTGACAAAAGAGACCCAGTACTTC. Translating it yields CASSSGTVTKETQYF.

The V call is TRBV19, the J call TRBJ1-5; the match to TRBD1 covers 9 bases. Per the germline V gene, CDR1 is LNHDA and CDR2 is SQIVND (reference sequence). The CDR3 covers 17 residues. V was pared by 6 bases and J by 3 bases, with 12 bases of the junction left unmatched. The DNA for the CDR3 is TGTGCCAGTAGATCCTCACAGGGGGCCAGCCCCAATCAGCCCCAGCATTTT. Its protein is CASRSSQGASPNQPQHF.